The 7 T cell receptor beta chains below were found in one sample sequenced in a study (dated by TCRdb to between 2014 and 2017). Preparation of the library involved 5' RACE. The data were produced on an Illumina MiSeq. Using fastp trimming at Q25 and MiXCR clonotype assembly, TCRdb reanalyzed the public sequencing data and kept in-frame beta chains. When rows share a CDR3 protein, they turn into one entry using the most common DNA and genes. This sample holds tens of thousands of distinct CDR3 sequences; approximately 17% were observed only once. The ten largest account for approximately 2.1% of the sample. The sequenced material came from naive CD4+ T cells sorted from blood. The cell subset or site label of this sample denotes: naive CD4+ T cells, CD4+CD45RA+CD25-. Every receptor here comes from a female donor with breast cancer.

Many counts were recorded for this clonotype. J is TRBJ2-7 and V is TRBV10-1; 7 positions match TRBD1. The CDR3 is 13 residues long. Germline CDR1 WNHNN, CDR2 SYGVQD (reference sequence). V shed 6 bases and J 5 bases; nucleotides not matched to a gene: 7. CDR3 amino acids: CASSPGQSDEQYF. DNA for the CDR3: TGCGCCAGCAGCCCGGGACAGAGTGACGAGCAGTACTTC.

This clonotype showed up just a few times. This rearrangement joins TRBV4-1 to TRBJ1-5; D is perhaps TRBD1 (6 bases). CDR1 is MGHRA and CDR2 is YSYEKL in the germline V gene. The length of the CDR3 is 16 residues. Trimming shortened V by 0 bases and J by 0 bases, and 9 bases separated the two germline ends. The CDR3 DNA sequence: TGCGCCAGCAGCCAAGAGGACAGACGTAGCAATCAGCCCCAGCATTTT. Protein product: CASSQEDRRSNQPQHF.

In its sample, this clonotype is medium-sized. The chain couples TRBV7-9 to TRBJ2-1; 7 bases map to TRBD1. V lost 4 bases and J lost 7; bases outside the gene matches: 19. The CDR3 covers 18 residues. CDR1 and CDR2 (germline): SEHNR, FQNEAQ (reference sequence). CDR3 DNA: TGTGCCAGCAGCTGGCCAGGCAGGGGGAGTACCACGGGTAATGAGCAGTTCTTC. Translating it yields CASSWPGRGSTTGNEQFF.

In its sample, this clonotype was seen a few times. The CDR3 loop reads CASRAFGGEQYF. The CDR3 coding sequence is TGTGCCAGCAGGGCTTTTGGAGGCGAGCAGTACTTC. V is TRBV9 and J is TRBJ2-7; possible D gene TRBD2, 5 bases. CDR1 and CDR2 from the germline V gene are SGDLS and YYNGEE. The CDR3 has 12 residues. The V and J ends lost 5 bases and 6 bases respectively, with 12 bases between them.

This clonotype came up a few times. This sequence may be a read error, since a much larger clone differs from it by one base. The rearrangement uses TRBV6-5 and TRBJ1-6; D not certain. This CDR3 contains 13 residues. CDR1 and CDR2 (germline): MNHEY, SVGAGI. The germline V and J ends were trimmed by 7 bases and 14 bases, with 18 bases remaining between them. The CDR3 protein is CASKRPFAETLHF. The CDR3 nucleotides read TGTGCCAGCAAGAGGCCGTTTGCCGAAACCCTCCACTTT.

J is TRBJ2-1 and V is TRBV10-3; D not certain. The germline gives CDR1 ENHRY, CDR2 SYGVKD. The CDR3 loop spans 14 amino acids. Trimming cost V 9 bases and J 1 base, with 13 bases left between them. The CDR3 DNA sequence: TGTGCCATGTCGCAGGATGCGTCCTACAATGAGCAGTTCTTC. Translating gives CAMSQDASYNEQFF.

This clonotype showed up just a few times. J is TRBJ2-3 and V is TRBV7-9; either TRBD1 or TRBD2 may supply D (5 bases each). V was clipped by 5 bases and J by 3 bases, with 18 bases between them. This CDR3 has 16 residues. CDR1 and CDR2 (germline): SEHNR, FQNEAQ (reference sequence). The CDR3 nucleotides are TGTGCCAGCAGCGCCGGGGACCCTCCGGGGACAGATACGCAGTATTTT. Its translation is CASSAGDPPGTDTQYF.